Described below is a single T cell receptor beta chain sequence and its context. This specimen comes from a study of shared clonotypes between healthy human individuals. The repertoire was sequenced with immunoSEQ multiplex PCR; TCRdb's copy has only in-frame clones and lacks some. The sample records around 370,000 clones, approximately 97% being singletons. Input material: memory CD8+ T cells sorted from blood. Subset described: CD45RO+ cells pooled with CCR7-negative TemRA cells. This receptor was taken from a man aged 25 to 45 in good health.

CDR3 DNA: TGTGCCAGCAGCCAAGGCGGGAGGGCCCGCAACACCGGGGAGCTGTTTTTT. Its protein product is CASSQGGRARNTGELFF. The chain employs TRBV4-2 and TRBJ2-2, with TRBD2 matching over 9 bases. V was clipped by 1 base and J by 2 bases; unmatched bases: 5. This CDR3 has 17 residues. Germline CDR1 reads LGHNA; CDR2 reads YNFKEQ.